Following are 24 T cell receptor beta chains from one sample sequenced in a study of OX40 agonist ivuxolimab in advanced cancers. Produced via immunoSEQ multiplex PCR; TCRdb's table is partial and in-frame only. In the table there are 74,000 or so clones, about 89% of which are singletons. Source: CD4+ or CD8+ T cells sorted from blood, taken in a trial of the OX40 agonist ivuxolimab. These receptors were obtained from an adult with an advanced solid tumor such as melanoma, head and neck, liver or kidney cancer.

This clone has only one observation. This chain uses TRBV15 with TRBJ1-2; tentative D call: TRBD1 (5 bases). The CDR3 sequence is 16 residues long. Germline values: CDR1 LNHNV, CDR2 YYDKDF (reference sequence). Trimming shortened V by 0 bases and J by 2 bases, and 13 bases separated the two germline ends. The CDR3 DNA reads as TGTGCCACCAGCAGAGATCCGGGCAGGGTAAACTATGGCTACACCTTC. This gives the protein CATSRDPGRVNYGYTF.

About this clone itself: Different DNA sequences within this sample yield the same CDR3. The rearrangement links TRBV28 to TRBJ2-2, with D maybe TRBD1 (5 bases). Germline-derived CDR1 and CDR2 are MDHEN and SYDVKM. The V gene lost 5 bases and the J gene lost 4 bases, with 8 bases spanning the gap. CDR3 size: 13 residues. The CDR3 DNA sequence: TGTGCCAGCAGTCCTAGGGGCACCGGGGAGCTGTTTTTT. Translated, it gives CASSPRGTGELFF.

This rearrangement joins TRBV5-1 to TRBJ2-2; 7 nucleotides line up with TRBD1. The CDR3 is 16 amino acids. V lost 4 bases to trimming and J lost 7 bases; unmatched junction nucleotides: 13. The germline V gene has CDR1 SGHRS and CDR2 YFSETQ. CDR3 in DNA: TGCGCCAGCAGCACCCCCGACAGGGTGGGAAGCGGGGAGCTGTTTTTT. It codes for CASSTPDRVGSGELFF.

This rearrangement joins TRBV6-1 to TRBJ2-5, with a weak D call TRBD2 (5 bases). Germline-derived CDR1 and CDR2 are MNHNS and SASEGT. Between the trimmed V and J ends, which lost 6 bases and 4 bases, there was a span of 12 bases. The CDR3 has 13 residues. The CDR3 region is CASRGLGRETQYF. In nucleotides, the CDR3 is TGTGCCAGCAGGGGTTTGGGGAGAGAGACCCAGTACTTC.

This clone showed up just once. The chain has TRBV5-1 and TRBJ2-7; TRBD2 matches 7 bases. Germline assignment: CDR1 SGHRS and CDR2 YFSETQ. V gave up 1 base and J gave up 5 bases; unmatched junction bases: 15. This CDR3 has 17 residues. CDR3 sequence reads: CASSLFSFVGGADEQYF. The DNA for the CDR3 is TGCGCCAGCAGCTTGTTTTCTTTCGTGGGAGGGGCCGACGAGCAGTACTTC.

The chain employs TRBV5-8 and TRBJ2-6; a possible D gene is TRBD2 (6 bases). The germline gives CDR1 SGHTS, CDR2 YDEGEE. The CDR3 extends over 16 amino acids. The V end lost 1 base, the J end lost 4 bases, and 12 bases lay between the germline ends. CDR3 coding DNA: TGTGCCAGCAGCTTGTGGGGGGATACGGGGGCCAACGTCCTGACTTTC. Translated: CASSLWGDTGANVLTF.

This chain joins TRBV6-1 and TRBJ2-2, with D tentatively TRBD1 (6 bases). Germline CDR1 and CDR2: MNHNS and SASEGT. V was trimmed by 2 bases and J by 1 base, leaving 11 bases between them. CDR3 size: 16 residues. DNA for the CDR3: TGTGCCAGCAGTGAACAAACCAGGGGGAACACCGGGGAGCTGTTTTTT. As protein: CASSEQTRGNTGELFF.

The genes are TRBV11-2 and TRBJ1-2; D gene ambiguous. Germline V gene data show CDR1 as SGHAT and CDR2 as FQNNGV. This CDR3 region has 14 residues. Trimming shortened V by 3 bases and J by 8 bases, and 16 bases separated the two germline ends. DNA of the CDR3: TGTGCCAGCAGCTTTCGACTAGGAGGGCGCGGCTACACCTTC. This sequence encodes CASSFRLGGRGYTF. Full variable domain (outside the CDR3, taken from reference TRBV11-2 and TRBJ1-2): EAGVAQSPRYKIIEKRQSVAFWCNPISGHATLYWYQQILGQGPKLLIQFQNNGVVDDSQLPKDRFSAERLKGVDSTLKIQPAKLEDSAVYLCASSFRLGGRGYTFGSGTRLTVV.

The gene calls are TRBV6-6 and TRBJ2-3, with TRBD1 as a possible D gene (6 bases). CDR1 MNHNY and CDR2 SVGAGI come from the germline V gene (reference sequence). Deletions cut 7 bases from V and 3 bases from J, with 20 bases between. This CDR3 region has 16 residues. The CDR3 loop is CASTLMSWGRTDTQYF. CDR3 in DNA: TGTGCCAGCACCCTAATGAGCTGGGGGCGAACAGATACGCAGTATTTT.

This chain connects TRBV7-8 to TRBJ2-5, with D perhaps matching TRBD2 (6 bases). V dropped 1 base and J dropped 4 bases, with 16 bases sitting between them. This CDR3 contains 16 residues. Germline CDR1 is SGHVS and CDR2 is FQNEAQ. The CDR3 loop is CASSLGRAPRRETQYF. For the CDR3, the DNA is TGTGCCAGCAGCTTAGGGAGGGCCCCCCGAAGAGAGACCCAGTACTTC.

The V and J genes are TRBV5-4 and TRBJ2-7; 8 nucleotides match TRBD1. The CDR3 contains 14 residues. Germline V gene data show CDR1 as SGHNT and CDR2 as YYREEE (reference sequence). V shed 4 bases, J shed 12 bases, and the junction held 15 bases outside the gene matches. CDR3 sequence (DNA): TGTGCCAGCAGCCCGGGGACAGGCGCCAGCTCTTGGTACTTC. Protein: CASSPGTGASSWYF.

The chain links TRBV28 to TRBJ2-3, with TRBD1 matching 10 bases. CDR1 is MDHEN, CDR2 SYDVKM, per germline. The CDR3 has 17 residues. V lost 3 bases and J lost 7; bases outside the gene matches: 13. DNA of the CDR3: TGTGCCAGCAGTTTCTCAACACCGGGACAGGGGAGCCATACGCAGTATTTT. It translates to CASSFSTPGQGSHTQYF.

The rearrangement joins TRBV27 to TRBJ2-1; 12 bases agree with TRBD2. Germline lookup yields CDR1 MNHEY and CDR2 SMNVEV (reference sequence). Trimming took 7 bases from V and 7 from J; bases not matched to a gene: 5. The CDR3 runs to 14 residues. The CDR3 protein is CASTLTSGSNEQFF. The DNA of the CDR3 is TGTGCCAGCACCTTGACTAGCGGGAGTAATGAGCAGTTCTTC.

The chain uses TRBV28 and TRBJ2-3; TRBD2 might be the D (7 bases). From germline, CDR1 is MDHEN and CDR2 SYDVKM. The CDR3 length is 15 residues. The ends were cut back, 5 bases at V and 5 bases at J, with 17 bases in the middle. The CDR3 sequence is CASSAEGEGRDTQYF. The DNA of the CDR3 is TGTGCCAGCAGTGCTGAGGGGGAGGGAAGAGATACGCAGTATTTT.

This clone was observed a single time. The genes are TRBV7-9 and TRBJ2-7; D not resolved. CDR3 size: 13 residues. Germline CDR1 reads SEHNR; CDR2 reads FQNEAQ (reference sequence). V lost 5 bases and J lost 6, with 14 bases in between. The CDR3 sequence is CASSPAGRGEQYF. The CDR3 DNA is TGTGCCAGCAGCCCCGCAGGTAGAGGCGAGCAGTACTTC.

The V call is TRBV13, the J call TRBJ2-7; D perhaps matches TRBD1 (5 bases). V was shortened by 4 bases and J by 7 bases, with 14 bases between the two germline ends. Germline V gene sequence: CDR1 PRHDT, CDR2 FYEKMQ (reference sequence). This CDR3 has 13 residues. This CDR3 is CASSSTGFREQYF. CDR3 DNA: TGTGCCAGCAGCTCTACAGGATTCAGGGAGCAGTACTTC.

This chain uses TRBV7-8 with TRBJ2-5; 9 positions match TRBD1. CDR3 length: 13 residues. The junction had 3 bases not matched to a gene; V was cut back by 3 bases and J by 7 bases. The V gene's germline CDR1 is SGHVS and CDR2 FQNEAQ. This CDR3 is CASSFPGQGTQYF. The DNA for the CDR3 is TGTGCCAGCAGCTTCCCGGGACAGGGGACCCAGTACTTC. Combining the CDR3 with reference TRBV7-8 and TRBJ2-5 gives the whole variable domain GAGVSQSPRYKVAKRGQDVALRCDPISGHVSLFWYQQALGQGPEFLTYFQNEAQLDKSGLPSDRFFAERPEGSVSTLKIQRTQQEDSAVYLCASSFPGQGTQYFGPGTRLLVL.

V is TRBV11-2 and J is TRBJ2-1; 12 nucleotides agree with TRBD2. V lost 5 bases, J lost 2 bases, and 4 bases stayed unmatched. CDR3 length: 16 residues. Germline CDR1 reads SGHAT; CDR2 reads FQNNGV. The CDR3 here is CASSQTSGRPYNEQFF. The CDR3 region has the DNA TGTGCCAGCAGCCAAACTAGCGGGAGGCCCTACAATGAGCAGTTCTTC.

The V call is TRBV5-1, the J call TRBJ2-3; D remains ambiguous. The V and J ends lost 0 bases and 1 base respectively, with 9 bases between them. This CDR3 has 15 residues. The germline V gene encodes CDR1 SGHRS and CDR2 YFSETQ. This CDR3 is CASSLAYRRTDTQYF. The DNA of the CDR3 is TGCGCCAGCAGCTTGGCCTACCGTCGCACAGATACGCAGTATTTT.

This clone appeared a single time. The chain has TRBV10-2 and TRBJ2-2; D is ambiguous. The V gene lost 6 bases and the J gene lost 0 bases, with 8 bases spanning the gap. Germline CDR1 WSHSY, CDR2 SAAADI. This CDR3 comprises 14 residues. The CDR3, as DNA: TGCGCCAGCAGGGCAGGCCCGAACACCGGGGAGCTGTTTTTT. Translating it yields CASRAGPNTGELFF.

The gene calls are TRBV5-1 and TRBJ2-7, with D possibly being TRBD1 (5 bases). CDR1 and CDR2 (germline): SGHRS, YFSETQ. The CDR3 totals 14 residues. The V and J ends lost 1 base and 2 bases respectively, with 10 bases between them. The DNA for the CDR3 is TGCGCCAGCAGCTTGACAGGAGACGCCTACGAGCAGTACTTC. Its translation: CASSLTGDAYEQYF.

Here the CDR3 reads CASSATGTSGRSSYEQYF. In nucleotides, the CDR3 is TGTGCCAGCAGCGCCACCGGGACTAGCGGAAGGTCTTCCTACGAGCAGTACTTC. This chain links TRBV13 with TRBJ2-7; the match to TRBD2 covers 11 bases. The CDR3 is 18 amino acids. Germline V gene data show CDR1 as PRHDT and CDR2 as FYEKMQ (reference sequence). Trimming at V came to 5 bases and at J to 1 base, leaving 13 bases not matched to a gene.

The table lists this clone with a few counts. V gene TRBV7-9 combines with J gene TRBJ2-1, with D maybe TRBD1 (5 bases). V gave up 5 bases and J gave up 5 bases, with 13 bases separating them. Germline loops: CDR1 SEHNR, CDR2 FQNEAQ (reference sequence). This CDR3 spans 14 amino acids. CDR3 protein: CASSLLQGDNEQFF. CDR3 DNA: TGTGCCAGCAGCCTCCTCCAAGGGGACAATGAGCAGTTCTTC.

V is TRBV5-8 and J is TRBJ1-1; D is uncertain. The ends were cut back, 1 base at V and 0 bases at J, with 7 bases in the middle. The V gene's germline CDR1 is SGHTS and CDR2 YDEGEE. This CDR3 spans 14 amino acids. The CDR3 coding sequence is TGTGCCAGCAGCTTGCAGGAGATGAACACTGAAGCTTTCTTT. Amino acid sequence: CASSLQEMNTEAFF.